The following is a TCR beta chain sequence with its context. Its target is not known. The sample comes from a study of CD8+ T cells in alopecia areata. Treatment given: oral pan-JAK inhibitor, 5-10 mg twice daily. cDNA prepared by RNA extraction and subsequent reverse transcription served as the template for sequencing. Profiled with immunoSEQ multiplex PCR; TCRdb holds only in-frame clones, not every one. The sample lists approximately 150,000 clones; roughly 60% were seen once. There are 15 residues in the CDR3. Trimming shortened V by 1 base and J by 7 bases, and 11 bases separated the two germline ends. Germline V gene lookup returns CDR1 LGHNA and CDR2 YNFKEQ. Notes on the study in general: Many expanded lesional clones persisted during tofacitinib (in both scalp and blood).

The sequence came from a human donor with alopecia areata. The source was CD4+ T cells sorted from blood, collected at week 24, from a patient treated with tofacitinib. The chain employs TRBV4-2 and TRBJ1-6; D is unclear. This chain's CDR3 is CASSQVSANNSPLHF. In DNA, the CDR3 is TGTGCCAGCAGCCAAGTTTCGGCGAACAATTCACCCCTCCACTTT.